This T cell receptor (beta chain) was documented in a study of OX40 agonist ivuxolimab in advanced cancers. Some clones are missing from TCRdb's copy, which holds only in-frame ones; the method was immunoSEQ multiplex PCR. The data show fewer than 65,000 clones, with approximately 90% seen just once and 5.4% held by the top ten. The CDR3 loop spans 17 amino acids. Germline lookup yields CDR1 MDHEN and CDR2 SYDVKM. The V end was cut by 0 bases, the J end by 0 bases, with 12 bases between. The material sequenced was CD4+ or CD8+ T cells sorted from blood, taken in a trial of the OX40 agonist ivuxolimab. This clonotype was obtained from an adult with an advanced solid tumor such as melanoma, head and neck, liver or kidney cancer. The chain uses TRBV28 and TRBJ1-5; D ambiguous. The DNA of the CDR3 is TGTGCCAGCAGTTTATGGCCTCGTGGGGATAGCAATCAGCCCCAGCATTTT. Translation gives CASSLWPRGDSNQPQHF.